The clone carrying this T cell receptor beta chain was detected only a few times. Deletions cut 0 bases from V and 15 bases from J, with 17 bases between. The CDR3 totals 13 residues. Germline values: CDR1 SGDLS, CDR2 YYNGEE. These data are taken from a study of blood T cell repertoires in COVID-19. Self-reported history from a screening survey and questionnaire set each donor's cohort. Assay: immunoSEQ multiplex PCR; the TCRdb copy retains only in-frame clones and omits some. Of around 250,000 clones listed, about 91% were seen once; the top ten hold 0.95% to 1.5%. The rearrangement uses TRBV9 and TRBJ2-3, with D perhaps TRBD1 (6 bases). The TCR comes from a woman aged 40 to 55 with acute COVID-19. Input material: PBMCs or T cells enriched from blood (not recorded which). CDR3 loop: CASSVGSQGRTYF. The CDR3 coding sequence is TGTGCCAGCAGCGTAGGAAGCCAGGGGCGCACCTATTTT.